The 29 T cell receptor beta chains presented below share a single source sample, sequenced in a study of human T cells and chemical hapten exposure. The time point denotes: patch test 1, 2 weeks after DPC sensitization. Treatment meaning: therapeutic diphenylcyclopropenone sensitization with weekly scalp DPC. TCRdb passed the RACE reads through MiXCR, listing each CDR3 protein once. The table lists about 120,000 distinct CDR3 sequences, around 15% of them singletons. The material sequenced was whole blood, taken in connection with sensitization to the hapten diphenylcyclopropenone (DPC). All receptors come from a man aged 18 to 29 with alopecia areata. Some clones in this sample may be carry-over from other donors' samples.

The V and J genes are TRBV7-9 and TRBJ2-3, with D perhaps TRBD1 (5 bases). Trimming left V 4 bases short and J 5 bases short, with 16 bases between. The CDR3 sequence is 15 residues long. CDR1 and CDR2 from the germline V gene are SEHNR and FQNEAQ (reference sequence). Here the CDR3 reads CASSSGGRARDTQYF. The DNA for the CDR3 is TGTGCCAGCAGCTCGGGCGGCAGGGCGAGAGATACGCAGTATTTT.

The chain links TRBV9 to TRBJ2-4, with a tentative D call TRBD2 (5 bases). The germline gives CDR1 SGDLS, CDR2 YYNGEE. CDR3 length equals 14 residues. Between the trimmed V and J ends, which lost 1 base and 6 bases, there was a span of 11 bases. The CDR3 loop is CASSVWGDGNIQYF. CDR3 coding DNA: TGTGCCAGCAGCGTATGGGGAGATGGAAACATTCAGTACTTC.

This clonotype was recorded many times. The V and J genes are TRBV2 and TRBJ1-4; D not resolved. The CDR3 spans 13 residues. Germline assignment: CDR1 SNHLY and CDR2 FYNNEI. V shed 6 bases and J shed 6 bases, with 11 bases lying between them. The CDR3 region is CASRGGRDEKLFF. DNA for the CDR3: TGTGCCAGCAGGGGAGGACGGGATGAAAAACTGTTTTTT.

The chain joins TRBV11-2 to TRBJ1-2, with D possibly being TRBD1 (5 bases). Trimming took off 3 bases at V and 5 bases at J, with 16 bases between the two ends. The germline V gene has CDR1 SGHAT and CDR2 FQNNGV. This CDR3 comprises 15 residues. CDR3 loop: CASSFAQGNYYGYTF. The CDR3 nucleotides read TGTGCCAGCAGCTTCGCCCAGGGCAACTATTATGGCTACACCTTC.

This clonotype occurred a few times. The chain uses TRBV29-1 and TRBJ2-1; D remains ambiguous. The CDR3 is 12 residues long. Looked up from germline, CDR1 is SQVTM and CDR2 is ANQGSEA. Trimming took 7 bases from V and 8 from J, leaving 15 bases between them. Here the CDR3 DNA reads TGCAGCGGGACCCTAGGTTCCGATGAGCAGTTCTTC. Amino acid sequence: CSGTLGSDEQFF.

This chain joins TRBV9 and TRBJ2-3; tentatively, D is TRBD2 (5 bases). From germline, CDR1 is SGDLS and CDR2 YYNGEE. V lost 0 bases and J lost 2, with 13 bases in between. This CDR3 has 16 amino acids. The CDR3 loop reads CASSVGASPITDTQYF. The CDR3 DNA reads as TGTGCCAGCAGCGTAGGGGCTAGCCCTATCACAGATACGCAGTATTTT.

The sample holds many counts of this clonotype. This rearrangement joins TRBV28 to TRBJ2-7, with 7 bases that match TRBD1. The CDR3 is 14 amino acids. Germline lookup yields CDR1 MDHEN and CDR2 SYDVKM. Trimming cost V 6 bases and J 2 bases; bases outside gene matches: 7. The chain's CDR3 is CASSIRGLAYEQYF. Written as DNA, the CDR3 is TGTGCCAGCAGCATAAGGGGGCTCGCCTACGAGCAGTACTTC.

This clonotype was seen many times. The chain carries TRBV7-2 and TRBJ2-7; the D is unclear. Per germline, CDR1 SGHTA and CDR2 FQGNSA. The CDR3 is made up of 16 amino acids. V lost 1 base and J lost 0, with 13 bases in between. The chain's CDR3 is CASSLVAGSSSYEQYF. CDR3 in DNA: TGTGCCAGCAGCTTAGTTGCAGGCTCCAGCTCCTACGAGCAGTACTTC. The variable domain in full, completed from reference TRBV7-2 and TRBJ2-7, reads GAGVSQSPSNKVTEKGKDVELRCDPISGHTALYWYRQSLGQGLEFLIYFQGNSAPDKSGLPSDRFSAERTGGSVSTLTIQRTQQEDSAVYLCASSLVAGSSSYEQYFGPGTRLTVT.

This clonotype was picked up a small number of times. CDR3 bases: TGTGCCAGCAGTGACAGGAAAGGAGGCGGCAATCAGCCCCAGCATTTT. Protein: CASSDRKGGGNQPQHF. J is TRBJ1-5 and V is TRBV6-2 or TRBV6-3, with TRBD1 as a possible D gene (6 bases). The CDR3 sequence is 16 residues long. V lost 5 bases, J lost 2 bases, and 16 bases lay in between. Germline V lookup: CDR1 MNHEY, CDR2 SVGEGT.

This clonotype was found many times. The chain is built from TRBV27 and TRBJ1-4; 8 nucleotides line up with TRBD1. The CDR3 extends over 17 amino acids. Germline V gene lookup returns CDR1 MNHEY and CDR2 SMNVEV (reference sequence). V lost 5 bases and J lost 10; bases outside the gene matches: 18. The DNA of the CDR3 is TGTGCCAGCAGTCCAAAAGGGACAGGAGTGATTCTTGGAAAACTGTTTTTT. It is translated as CASSPKGTGVILGKLFF.

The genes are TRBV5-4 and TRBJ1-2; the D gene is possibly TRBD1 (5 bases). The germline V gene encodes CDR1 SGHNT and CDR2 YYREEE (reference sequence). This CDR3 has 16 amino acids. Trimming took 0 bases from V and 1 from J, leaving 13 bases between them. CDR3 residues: CASSLGLTDVNYGYTF. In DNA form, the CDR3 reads TGTGCCAGCAGCTTGGGCTTGACAGACGTTAACTATGGCTACACCTTC.

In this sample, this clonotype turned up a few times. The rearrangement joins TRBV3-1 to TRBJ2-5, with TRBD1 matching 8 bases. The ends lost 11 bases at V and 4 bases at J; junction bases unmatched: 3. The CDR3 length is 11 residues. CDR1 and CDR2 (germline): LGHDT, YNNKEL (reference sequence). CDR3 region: CAVQGGETQYF. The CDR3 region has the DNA TGTGCCGTACAGGGGGGAGAGACCCAGTACTTC.

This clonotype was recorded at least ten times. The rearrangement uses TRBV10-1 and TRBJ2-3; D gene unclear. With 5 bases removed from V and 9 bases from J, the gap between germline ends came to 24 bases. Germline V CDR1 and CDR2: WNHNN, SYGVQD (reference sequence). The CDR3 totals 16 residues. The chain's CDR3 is CASSPRGGSRLETQYF. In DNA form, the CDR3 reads TGCGCCAGCAGTCCCCGAGGTGGCTCCCGCTTGGAGACGCAGTATTTT.

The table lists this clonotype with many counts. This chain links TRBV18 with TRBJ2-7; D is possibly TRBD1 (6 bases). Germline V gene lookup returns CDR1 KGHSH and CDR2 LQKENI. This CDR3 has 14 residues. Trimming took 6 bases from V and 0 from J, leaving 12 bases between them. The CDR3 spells CASSPNRDSYEQYF. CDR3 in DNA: TGTGCCAGCTCTCCCAACAGGGACTCCTACGAGCAGTACTTC. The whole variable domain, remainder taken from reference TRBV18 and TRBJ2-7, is NAGVMQNPRHLVRRRGQEARLRCSPMKGHSHVYWYRQLPEEGLKFMVYLQKENIIDESGMPKERFSAEFPKEGPSILRIQQVVRGDSAAYFCASSPNRDSYEQYFGPGTRLTVT.

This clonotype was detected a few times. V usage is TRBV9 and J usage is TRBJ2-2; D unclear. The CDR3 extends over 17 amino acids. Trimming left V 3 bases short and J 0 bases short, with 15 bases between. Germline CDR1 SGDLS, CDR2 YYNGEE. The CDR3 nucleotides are TGTGCCAGCAGCGCCCACGGTCCCGCCGCGAACACCGGGGAGCTGTTTTTT. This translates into CASSAHGPAANTGELFF.

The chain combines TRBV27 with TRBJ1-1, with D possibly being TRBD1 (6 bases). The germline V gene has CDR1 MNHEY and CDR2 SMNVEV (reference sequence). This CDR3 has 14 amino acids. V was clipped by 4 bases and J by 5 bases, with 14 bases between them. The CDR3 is CASSWPQGMTEAFF. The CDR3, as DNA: TGTGCCAGCAGTTGGCCTCAGGGGATGACTGAAGCTTTCTTT.

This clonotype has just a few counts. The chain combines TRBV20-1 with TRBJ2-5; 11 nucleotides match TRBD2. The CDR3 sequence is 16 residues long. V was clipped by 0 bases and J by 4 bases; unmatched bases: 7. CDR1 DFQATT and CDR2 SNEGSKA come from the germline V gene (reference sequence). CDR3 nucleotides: TGCAGTGCTAGAGATCCGACTAGCGGGGACGGAGAGACCCAGTACTTC. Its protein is CSARDPTSGDGETQYF.

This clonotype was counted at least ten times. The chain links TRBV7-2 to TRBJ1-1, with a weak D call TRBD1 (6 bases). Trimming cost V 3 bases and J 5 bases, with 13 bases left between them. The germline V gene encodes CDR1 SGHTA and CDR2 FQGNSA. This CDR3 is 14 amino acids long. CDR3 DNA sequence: TGTGCCAGCAGCTTTAACAGGGATTCTACTGAAGCTTTCTTT. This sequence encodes CASSFNRDSTEAFF.

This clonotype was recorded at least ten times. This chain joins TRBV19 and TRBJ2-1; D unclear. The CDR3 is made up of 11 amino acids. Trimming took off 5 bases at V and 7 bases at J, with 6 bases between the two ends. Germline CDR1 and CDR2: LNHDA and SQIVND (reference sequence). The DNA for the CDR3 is TGTGCCAGTAGTCAAGGGAATGAGCAGTTCTTC. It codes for CASSQGNEQFF.

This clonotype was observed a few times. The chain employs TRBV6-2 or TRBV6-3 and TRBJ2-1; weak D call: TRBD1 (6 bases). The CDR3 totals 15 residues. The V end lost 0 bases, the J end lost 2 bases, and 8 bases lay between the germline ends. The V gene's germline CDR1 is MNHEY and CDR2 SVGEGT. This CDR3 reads CASSYSGATYNEQFF. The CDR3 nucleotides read TGTGCCAGCAGTTACTCGGGGGCAACCTACAATGAGCAGTTCTTC.

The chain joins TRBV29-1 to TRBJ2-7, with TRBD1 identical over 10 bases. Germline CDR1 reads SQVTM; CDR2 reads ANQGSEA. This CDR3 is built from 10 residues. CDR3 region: CRRGTGDFPV. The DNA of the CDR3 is TGCAGGCGAGGGACAGGGGACTTCCCCGTC.

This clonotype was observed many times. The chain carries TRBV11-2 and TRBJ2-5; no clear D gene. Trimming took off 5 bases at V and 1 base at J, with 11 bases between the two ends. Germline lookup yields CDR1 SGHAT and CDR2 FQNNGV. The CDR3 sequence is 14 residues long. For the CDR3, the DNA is TGTGCCAGCAGCCATGGAACCGGCCAAGAGACCCAGTACTTC. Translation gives CASSHGTGQETQYF.

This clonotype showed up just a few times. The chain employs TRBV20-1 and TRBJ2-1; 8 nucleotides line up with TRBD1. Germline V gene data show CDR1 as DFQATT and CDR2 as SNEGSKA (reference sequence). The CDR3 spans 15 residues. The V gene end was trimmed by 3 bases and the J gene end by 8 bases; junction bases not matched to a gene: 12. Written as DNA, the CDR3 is TGCAGTGCTAGGGGACAGGCCCAGTCTAGGTATGAGCAGTTCTTC. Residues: CSARGQAQSRYEQFF.

The CDR3 region is CASSLARENTEAFF. The CDR3 nucleotides are TGTGCCAGCAGCTTAGCAAGGGAGAACACTGAAGCTTTCTTT. The chain carries TRBV7-9 and TRBJ1-1; D is ambiguous. V was clipped by 0 bases and J by 1 base, with 6 bases between them. The CDR3 is made up of 14 amino acids. Germline assignment: CDR1 SEHNR and CDR2 FQNEAQ (reference sequence).

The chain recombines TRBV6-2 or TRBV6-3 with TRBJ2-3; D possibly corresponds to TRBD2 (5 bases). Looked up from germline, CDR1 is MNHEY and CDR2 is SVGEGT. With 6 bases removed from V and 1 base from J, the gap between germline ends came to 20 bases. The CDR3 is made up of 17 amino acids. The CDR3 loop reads CASRVGLILFRTDTQYF. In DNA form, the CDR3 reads TGTGCCAGCAGAGTTGGACTCATCCTCTTCCGCACAGATACGCAGTATTTT.

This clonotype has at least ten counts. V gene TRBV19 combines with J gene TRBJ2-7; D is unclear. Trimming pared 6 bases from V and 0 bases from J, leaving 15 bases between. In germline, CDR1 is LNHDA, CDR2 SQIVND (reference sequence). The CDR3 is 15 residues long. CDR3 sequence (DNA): TGTGCCAGTAGACCGGCAGGACCTGCCTCCTACGAGCAGTACGTC. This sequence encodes CASRPAGPASYEQYV.

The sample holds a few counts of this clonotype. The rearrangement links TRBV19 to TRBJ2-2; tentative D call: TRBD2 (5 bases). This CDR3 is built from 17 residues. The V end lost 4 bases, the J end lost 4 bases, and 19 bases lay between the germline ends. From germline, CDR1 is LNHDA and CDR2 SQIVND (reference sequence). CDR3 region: CASSTLLRGAGTGELFF. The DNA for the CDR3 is TGTGCCAGTAGTACCCTCCTACGGGGTGCGGGCACCGGGGAGCTGTTTTTT.

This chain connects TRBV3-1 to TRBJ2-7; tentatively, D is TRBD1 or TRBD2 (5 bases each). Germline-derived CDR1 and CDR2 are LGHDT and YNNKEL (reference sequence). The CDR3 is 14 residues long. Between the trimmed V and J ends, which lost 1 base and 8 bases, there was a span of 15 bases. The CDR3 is CASSQGDGSIQQYF. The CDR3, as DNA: TGTGCCAGCAGCCAAGGGGACGGTAGTATCCAGCAGTACTTC.

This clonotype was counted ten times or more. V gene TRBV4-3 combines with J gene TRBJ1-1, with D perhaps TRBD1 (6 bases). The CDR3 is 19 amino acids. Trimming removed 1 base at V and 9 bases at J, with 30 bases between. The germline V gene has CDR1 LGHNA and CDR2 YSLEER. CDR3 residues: CASSQAALWTGRGYSQAFF. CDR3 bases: TGCGCCAGCAGCCAAGCCGCCCTTTGGACTGGTAGGGGGTATAGTCAAGCTTTCTTT.